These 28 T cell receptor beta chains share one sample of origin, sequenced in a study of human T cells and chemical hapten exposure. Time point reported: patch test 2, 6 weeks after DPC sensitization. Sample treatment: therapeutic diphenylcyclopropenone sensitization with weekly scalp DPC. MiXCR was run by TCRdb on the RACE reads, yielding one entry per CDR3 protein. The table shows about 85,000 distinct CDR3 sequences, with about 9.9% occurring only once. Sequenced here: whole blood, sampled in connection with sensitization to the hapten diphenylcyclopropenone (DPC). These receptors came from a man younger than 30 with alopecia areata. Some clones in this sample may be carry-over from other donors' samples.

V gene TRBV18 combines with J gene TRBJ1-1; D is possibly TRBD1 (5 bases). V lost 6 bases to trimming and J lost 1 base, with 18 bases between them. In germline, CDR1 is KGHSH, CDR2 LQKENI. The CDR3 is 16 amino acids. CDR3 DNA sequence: TGTGCCAGCTCTCTTTATCCAGGGTTTGGGAACACTGAAGCTTTCTTT. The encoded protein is CASSLYPGFGNTEAFF.

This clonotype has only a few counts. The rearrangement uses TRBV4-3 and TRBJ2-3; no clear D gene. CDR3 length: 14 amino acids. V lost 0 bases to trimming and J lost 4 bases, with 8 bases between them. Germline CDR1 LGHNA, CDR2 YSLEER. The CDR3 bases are TGCGCCAGCAGCCAAGATCTCGGGCCAGATACGCAGTATTTT. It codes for CASSQDLGPDTQYF.

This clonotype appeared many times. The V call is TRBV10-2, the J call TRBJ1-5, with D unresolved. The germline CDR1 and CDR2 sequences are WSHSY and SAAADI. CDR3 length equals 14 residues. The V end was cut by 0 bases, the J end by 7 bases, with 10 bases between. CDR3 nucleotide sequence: TGCGCCAGCAGTGAGTCGATTGGCGGGCAGCCCCAGCATTTT. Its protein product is CASSESIGGQPQHF.

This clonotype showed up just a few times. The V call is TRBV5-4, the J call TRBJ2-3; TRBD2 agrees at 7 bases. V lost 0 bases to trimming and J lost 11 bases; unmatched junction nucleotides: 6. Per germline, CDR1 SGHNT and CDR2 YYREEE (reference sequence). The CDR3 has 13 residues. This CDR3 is CASSLASREVQYF. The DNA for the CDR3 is TGTGCCAGCAGCTTGGCGTCCCGGGAGGTGCAGTATTTT.

DNA for the CDR3: TGTGCCAGCAGTTACCCTGGGGGGCTGATTCAGCCCCAGCATTTT. Amino acid sequence: CASSYPGGLIQPQHF. V usage is TRBV6-2 or TRBV6-3 and J usage is TRBJ1-5, with a weak D call TRBD1 (6 bases). The CDR3 sequence is 15 residues long. CDR1 is MNHEY and CDR2 is SVGEGT in the germline V gene. The germline V and J ends were trimmed by 2 bases and 6 bases, with 14 bases remaining between them.

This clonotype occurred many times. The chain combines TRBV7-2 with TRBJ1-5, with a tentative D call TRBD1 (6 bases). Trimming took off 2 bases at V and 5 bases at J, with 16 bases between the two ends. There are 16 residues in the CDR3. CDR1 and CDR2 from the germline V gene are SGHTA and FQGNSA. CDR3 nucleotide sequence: TGTGCCAGCAGCTTATCGGGGGGGCCGGGTGATCAGCCCCAGCATTTT. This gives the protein CASSLSGGPGDQPQHF.

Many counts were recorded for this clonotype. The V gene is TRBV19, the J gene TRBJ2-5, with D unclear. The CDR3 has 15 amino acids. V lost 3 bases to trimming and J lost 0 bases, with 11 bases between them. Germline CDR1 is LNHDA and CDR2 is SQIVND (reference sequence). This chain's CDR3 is CASSILHPYQETQYF. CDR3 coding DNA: TGTGCCAGTAGTATCCTACATCCGTACCAAGAGACCCAGTACTTC.

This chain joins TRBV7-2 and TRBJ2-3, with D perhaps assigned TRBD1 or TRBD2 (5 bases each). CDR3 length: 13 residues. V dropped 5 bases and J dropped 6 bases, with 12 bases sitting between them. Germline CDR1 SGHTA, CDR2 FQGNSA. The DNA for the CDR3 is TGTGCCAGCAGCCAAAACGGGGCTGATACGCAGTATTTT. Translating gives CASSQNGADTQYF.

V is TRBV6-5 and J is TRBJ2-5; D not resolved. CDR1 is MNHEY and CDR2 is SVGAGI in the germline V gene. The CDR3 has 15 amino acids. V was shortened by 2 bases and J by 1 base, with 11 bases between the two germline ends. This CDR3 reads CASSYEIGPQETQYF. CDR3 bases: TGTGCCAGCAGTTACGAGATCGGGCCCCAAGAGACCCAGTACTTC.

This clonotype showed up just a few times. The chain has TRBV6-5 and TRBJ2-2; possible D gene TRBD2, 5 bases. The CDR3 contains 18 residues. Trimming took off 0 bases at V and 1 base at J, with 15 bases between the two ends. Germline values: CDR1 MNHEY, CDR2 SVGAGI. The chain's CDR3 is CASSYSTSGEGNTGELFF. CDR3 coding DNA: TGTGCCAGCAGTTACTCGACGTCCGGGGAAGGGAACACCGGGGAGCTGTTTTTT.

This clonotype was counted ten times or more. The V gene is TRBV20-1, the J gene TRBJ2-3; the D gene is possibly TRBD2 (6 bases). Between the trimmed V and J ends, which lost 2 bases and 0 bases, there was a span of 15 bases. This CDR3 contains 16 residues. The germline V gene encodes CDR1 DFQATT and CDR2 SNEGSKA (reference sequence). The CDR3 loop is CSARSPGSPSTDTQYF. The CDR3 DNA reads TGCAGTGCTAGATCCCCCGGGAGTCCTAGCACAGATACGCAGTATTTT.

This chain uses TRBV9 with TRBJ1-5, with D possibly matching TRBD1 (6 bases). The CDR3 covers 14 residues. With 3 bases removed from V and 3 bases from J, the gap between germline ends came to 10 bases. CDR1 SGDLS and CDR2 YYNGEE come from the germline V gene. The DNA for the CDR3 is TGTGCCAGCAGCGCACCAGGGGCCAATCAGCCCCAGCATTTT. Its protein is CASSAPGANQPQHF.

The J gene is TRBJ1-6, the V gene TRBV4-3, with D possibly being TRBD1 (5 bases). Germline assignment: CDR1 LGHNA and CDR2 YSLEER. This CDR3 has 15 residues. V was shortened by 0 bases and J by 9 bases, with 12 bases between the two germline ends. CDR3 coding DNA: TGCGCCAGCAGCCAAGATCGGGGCGGTGGTTCACCCCTCCACTTT. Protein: CASSQDRGGGSPLHF.

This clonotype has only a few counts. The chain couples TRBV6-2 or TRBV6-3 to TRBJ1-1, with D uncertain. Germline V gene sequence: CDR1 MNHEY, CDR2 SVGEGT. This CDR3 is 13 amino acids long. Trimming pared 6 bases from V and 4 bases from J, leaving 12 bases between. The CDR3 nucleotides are TGTGCCAGCAGGAAGGGTACGACCACTGAAGCTTTCTTT. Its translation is CASRKGTTTEAFF.

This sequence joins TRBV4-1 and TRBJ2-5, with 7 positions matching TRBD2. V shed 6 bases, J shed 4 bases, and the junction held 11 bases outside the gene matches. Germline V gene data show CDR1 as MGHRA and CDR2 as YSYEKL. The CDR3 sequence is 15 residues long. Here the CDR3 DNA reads TGCGCCAGCAGGAAGGCGTGGGAGGGTCGAGAGACCCAGTACTTC. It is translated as CASRKAWEGRETQYF.

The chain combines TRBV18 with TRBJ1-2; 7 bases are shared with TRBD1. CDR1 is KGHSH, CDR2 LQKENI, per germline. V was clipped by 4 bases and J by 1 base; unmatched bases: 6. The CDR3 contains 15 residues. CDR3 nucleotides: TGTGCCAGCTCACTCCGACAGGGCCTTAACTATGGCTACACCTTC. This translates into CASSLRQGLNYGYTF.

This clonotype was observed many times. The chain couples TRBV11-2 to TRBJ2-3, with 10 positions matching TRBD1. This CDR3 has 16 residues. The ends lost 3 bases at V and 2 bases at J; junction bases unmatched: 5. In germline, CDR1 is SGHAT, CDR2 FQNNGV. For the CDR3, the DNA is TGTGCCAGCAGCTTGGAGGGACAGGGGTACACAGATACGCAGTATTTT. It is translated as CASSLEGQGYTDTQYF.

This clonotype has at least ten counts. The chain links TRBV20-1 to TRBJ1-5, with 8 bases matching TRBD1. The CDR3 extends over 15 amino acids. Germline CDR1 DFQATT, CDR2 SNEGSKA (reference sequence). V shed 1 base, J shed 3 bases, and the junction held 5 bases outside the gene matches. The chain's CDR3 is CSARAQGAYNQPQHF. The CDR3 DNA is TGCAGTGCTAGAGCCCAGGGGGCCTACAATCAGCCCCAGCATTTT.

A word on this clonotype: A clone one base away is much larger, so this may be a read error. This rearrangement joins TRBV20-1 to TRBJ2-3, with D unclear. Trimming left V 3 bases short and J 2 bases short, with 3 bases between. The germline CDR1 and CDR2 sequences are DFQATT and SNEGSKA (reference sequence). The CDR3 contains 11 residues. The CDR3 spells CSASLTDTQYF. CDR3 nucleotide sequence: TGCAGTGCTAGCCTCACAGATACGCAGTATTTT.

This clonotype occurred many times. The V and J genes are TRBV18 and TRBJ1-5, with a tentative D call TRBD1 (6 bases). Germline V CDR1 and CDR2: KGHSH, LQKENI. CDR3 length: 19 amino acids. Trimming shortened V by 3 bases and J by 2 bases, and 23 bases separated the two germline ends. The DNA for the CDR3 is TGTGCCAGCTCACCTCAGAGGAGGGGCAGGGGTTGGGGCAATCAGCCCCAGCATTTT. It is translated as CASSPQRRGRGWGNQPQHF.

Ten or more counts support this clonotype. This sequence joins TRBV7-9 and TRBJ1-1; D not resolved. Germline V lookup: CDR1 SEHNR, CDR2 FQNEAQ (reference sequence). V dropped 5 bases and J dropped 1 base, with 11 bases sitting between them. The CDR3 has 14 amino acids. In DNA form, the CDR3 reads TGTGCCAGCAGCCCCCGACGGTGGAACACTGAAGCTTTCTTT. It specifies CASSPRRWNTEAFF.

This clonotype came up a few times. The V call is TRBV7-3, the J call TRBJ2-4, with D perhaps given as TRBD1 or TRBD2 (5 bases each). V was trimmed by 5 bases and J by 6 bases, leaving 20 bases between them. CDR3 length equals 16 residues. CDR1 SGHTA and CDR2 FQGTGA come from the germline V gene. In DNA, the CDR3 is TGTGCCAGCAGCCTCCATGACACTTTGAGGGGAAACATTCAGTACTTC. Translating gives CASSLHDTLRGNIQYF.

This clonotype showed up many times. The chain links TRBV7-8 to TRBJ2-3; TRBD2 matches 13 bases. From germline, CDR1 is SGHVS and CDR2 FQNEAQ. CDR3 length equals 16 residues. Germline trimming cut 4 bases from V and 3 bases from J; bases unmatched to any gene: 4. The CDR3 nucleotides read TGTGCCAGCAGCTCAGGACTAGCGGGGGAGACAGATACGCAGTATTTT. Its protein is CASSSGLAGETDTQYF.

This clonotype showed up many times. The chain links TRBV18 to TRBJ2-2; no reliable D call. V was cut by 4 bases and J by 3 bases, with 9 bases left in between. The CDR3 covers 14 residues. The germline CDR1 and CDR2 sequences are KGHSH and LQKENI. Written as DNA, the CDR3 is TGTGCCAGCTCACGAGACCCCGACACCGGGGAGCTGTTTTTT. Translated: CASSRDPDTGELFF.

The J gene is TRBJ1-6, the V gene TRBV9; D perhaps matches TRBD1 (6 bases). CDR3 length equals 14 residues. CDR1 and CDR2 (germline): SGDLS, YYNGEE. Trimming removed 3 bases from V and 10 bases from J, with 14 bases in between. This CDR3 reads CASSGGTLSSPLHF. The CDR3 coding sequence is TGTGCCAGCAGCGGTGGGACATTGTCCTCACCCCTCCACTTT.

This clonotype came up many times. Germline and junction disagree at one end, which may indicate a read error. The CDR3 region is CASSPLPGSEEYF. The CDR3 bases are TGTGCCAGCAGTCCTCTTCCTGGCAGCGAGGAGTACTTC. This chain joins TRBV6-1 and TRBJ2-7; D is unclear. The CDR3 has 13 amino acids. Per the germline V gene, CDR1 is MNHNS and CDR2 is SASEGT.

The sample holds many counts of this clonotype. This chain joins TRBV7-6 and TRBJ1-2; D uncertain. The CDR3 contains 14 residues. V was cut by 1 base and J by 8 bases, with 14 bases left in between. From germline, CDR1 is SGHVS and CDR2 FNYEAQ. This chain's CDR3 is CASSLGPLGKGYTF. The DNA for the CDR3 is TGTGCCAGCAGCTTAGGCCCTCTGGGAAAGGGCTACACCTTC.

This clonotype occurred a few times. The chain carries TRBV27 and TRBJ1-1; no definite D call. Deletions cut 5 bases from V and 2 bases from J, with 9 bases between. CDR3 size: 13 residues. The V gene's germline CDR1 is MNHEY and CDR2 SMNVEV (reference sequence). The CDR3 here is CASSVLYNTEAFF. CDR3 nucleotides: TGTGCCAGCAGTGTGCTGTATAACACTGAAGCTTTCTTT.